This TCR beta chain came from a study of T-cell reconstitution after alpha-beta-depleted transplantation in children. A few counts support this clonotype. Its specificity is unknown. Unique molecular identifiers were incorporated into the prepared TCRbeta library. MiXCR, applied by TCRdb to the PCR reads, yields one record per CDR3 protein. The data contain 80,000 to 100,000 distinct CDR3 sequences, 23% of them seen just once; the ten biggest clones take up 20% to 25%. Germline V lookup: CDR1 SGHAT, CDR2 FQNNGV. CDR3 length: 18 amino acids. With V trimmed by 2 bases and J by 1 base, 9 bases remained unmatched. Study-wide results and limits: Counts and diversity of T cells one year after transplant came mostly from newly produced T cells. Roughly two months post-transplant, alpha-beta T cells reportedly originated from several hundred graft clones that had expanded.

The rearrangement links TRBV11-2 to TRBJ2-2, with TRBD2 matching over 8 bases. The TCR comes from a boy aged 2 to 9 with acute lymphoblastic leukemia, due to receive a stem cell transplant. This specimen consisted of PBMCs, obtained before TCRalphabeta/CD19-depleted stem cell transplant. CDR3 sequence: CASSLFFRSGMNTGELFF. CDR3 nucleotides: TGTGCCAGCAGCTTATTCTTCCGTAGCGGGATGAACACCGGGGAGCTGTTTTTT.